The 7 T cell receptor beta chains below were found in one sample sequenced in a study of T cell responses to AZD1222 COVID-19 vaccine. Assay used: immunoSEQ multiplex PCR; TCRdb lists only in-frame clones, some missing. The sample records under 150,000 clones, 90% being singletons. Here the sequenced sample was peripheral blood, taken on day 0 of AZD1222 vaccination. The receptors stem from an adult in good health.

CDR3 amino acids: CASSIGGESSPLHF. In DNA form, the CDR3 reads TGTGCCAGTAGTATTGGGGGTGAGTCGTCACCCCTCCACTTT. The V and J genes are TRBV19 and TRBJ1-6, with a weak D call TRBD1 (5 bases). CDR3 length: 14 residues. V lost 3 bases and J 10 bases, leaving 13 bases between the germline ends. CDR1 LNHDA and CDR2 SQIVND come from the germline V gene (reference sequence).

This chain joins TRBV19 and TRBJ2-1; D tentatively reads TRBD1 or TRBD2 (5 bases each). The CDR3 totals 16 residues. V lost 7 bases to trimming and J lost 2 bases, with 18 bases between them. Germline values: CDR1 LNHDA, CDR2 SQIVND (reference sequence). DNA of the CDR3: TGTGCCAGTAACCCATACGGGACCTCAGCCTACAATGAGCAGTTCTTC. It is translated as CASNPYGTSAYNEQFF.

This clone has only a few counts. The rearrangement uses TRBV29-1 and TRBJ1-2; no reliable D call. V dropped 5 bases and J dropped 4 bases, with 11 bases sitting between them. Germline values: CDR1 SQVTM, CDR2 ANQGSEA. The CDR3 totals 12 residues. Here the CDR3 reads CSVRPESYGYTF. The DNA for the CDR3 is TGCAGCGTTAGGCCGGAGAGCTATGGCTACACCTTC.

The chain joins TRBV28 to TRBJ2-7, with D possibly matching TRBD1 (5 bases). This CDR3 is 15 amino acids long. V was trimmed by 3 bases and J by 6 bases, leaving 18 bases between them. Germline V CDR1 and CDR2: MDHEN, SYDVKM. The CDR3 here is CASSFPGNSRGEQYF. The CDR3 nucleotides are TGTGCCAGCAGTTTTCCAGGGAATTCTCGTGGCGAGCAGTACTTC.

This rearrangement joins TRBV30 to TRBJ1-5; D not resolved. The ends were cut back, 0 bases at V and 6 bases at J, with 9 bases in the middle. This CDR3 has 13 amino acids. Germline V lookup: CDR1 GTSNPN, CDR2 SVGIG (reference sequence). The CDR3 reads CAWSVKVAQPQHF. Written as DNA, the CDR3 is TGTGCCTGGAGTGTAAAAGTAGCTCAGCCCCAGCATTTT.

The chain links TRBV29-1 to TRBJ2-7; 9 positions agree with TRBD1. This CDR3 contains 14 residues. CDR1 is SQVTM, CDR2 ANQGSEA, per germline. V lost 3 bases and J lost 3; bases outside the gene matches: 6. This CDR3 reads CSVDPGQGLYEQYF. The CDR3 DNA sequence: TGCAGCGTTGATCCGGGACAGGGTCTCTACGAGCAGTACTTC.

This chain links TRBV6-4 with TRBJ2-1; D not certain. Trimming took 9 bases from V and 3 from J, leaving 12 bases between them. Germline CDR1 reads MRHNA; CDR2 reads SNTAGT. The CDR3 has 13 residues. The CDR3 region has the DNA TGTGCCAGAAGGCAGACAAACTACAATGAGCAGTTCTTC. It translates to CARRQTNYNEQFF.